This T cell receptor beta chain was found in a study of cytomegalovirus exposure and HLA in healthy donors. Both 60 Vbeta primers and 13 Jbeta primers went into the PCR. TCRdb's copy holds only in-frame clones and misses some; the assay was immunoSEQ multiplex PCR. The top ten clones hold around 1.3% of a sample with approximately 140,000 clones, approximately 80% of them seen once. Germline V gene sequence: CDR1 SGDLS, CDR2 YYNGEE. This CDR3 has 17 amino acids. V gave up 4 bases and J gave up 1 base; unmatched junction bases: 10. The sequenced sample was PBMCs. This chain connects TRBV9 to TRBJ1-1; 10 bases align to TRBD1. This TCR came from a male donor in good health and CMV-seropositive. The CDR3 reads CASSKGQGEASNTEAFF. The CDR3 bases are TGTGCCAGCAGCAAAGGACAGGGGGAGGCTTCGAACACTGAAGCTTTCTTT.